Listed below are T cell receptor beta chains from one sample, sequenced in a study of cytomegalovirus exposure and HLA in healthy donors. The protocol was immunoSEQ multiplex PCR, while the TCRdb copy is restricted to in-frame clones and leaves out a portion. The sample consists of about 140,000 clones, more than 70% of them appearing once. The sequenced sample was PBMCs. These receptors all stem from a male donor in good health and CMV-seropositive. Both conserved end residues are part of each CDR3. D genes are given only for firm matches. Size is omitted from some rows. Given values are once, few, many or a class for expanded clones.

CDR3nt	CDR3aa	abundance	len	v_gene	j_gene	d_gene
TGTGCCAGCAGTTTAGGGCAGATTGGGACTACACCTCGCCAAGAGACCCAGTACTTC	CASSLGQIGTTPRQETQYF	-	19	TRBV28	TRBJ2-5	TRBD2
TGTGCCAGCAGGCGGGGGGTCAACATGTACAATGAGCAGTTCTTC	CASRRGVNMYNEQFF	-	15	TRBV6-5	TRBJ2-1	TRBD2
TGTGCCAGCAGTGACTTCCTAGCGGGAGGGCCTAGCTCCTACGAGCAGTACTTC	CASSDFLAGGPSSYEQYF	-	18	TRBV6-1	TRBJ2-7	TRBD2
TGTGCCAGCAGTGGGAGGCGCGCCCGAGCGAACACCGGGGAGCTGTTTTTT	CASSGRRARANTGELFF	-	17	TRBV6-1	TRBJ2-2	-
TGCGCCAGCAGCTTGGCCACATCCGGGACTAGCGCCGGGGAGCTGTTTTTT	CASSLATSGTSAGELFF	-	17	TRBV5-1	TRBJ2-2	TRBD2
TGTGCCAGCAGCTTAACCTCCAATACCGGGACAGGGGATAATGAGCAGTTCTTC	CASSLTSNTGTGDNEQFF	few	18	TRBV7-3	TRBJ2-1	TRBD1
TGTGCCAGTAGTATAGCACAGGGGGTTGGGATAGGCTACACCTTC	CASSIAQGVGIGYTF	-	15	TRBV19	TRBJ1-2	TRBD1
TGTGCCAGCAGCTCCCGGGAACACGAGCAGTACTTC	CASSSREHEQYF	-	12	TRBV12-1	TRBJ2-7	-
TGTGCCAGTAGTATATGGGCGGGAGGGTCATATGAGCAGTTCTTC	CASSIWAGGSYEQFF	few	15	TRBV19	TRBJ2-1	TRBD2
TGTGCCAGCAGCGACGCAGGGGGCAGCGGCTACACCTTC	CASSDAGGSGYTF	-	13	TRBV9	TRBJ1-2	TRBD1
TGTGCCAGCAGTTACTCGCATGGCCAAAGATCAGAAAAACTGTTTTTT	CASSYSHGQRSEKLFF	few	16	TRBV6-5	TRBJ1-4	-
TGCGCCAGCAGCCAGAGCGGGAGGAACGAGCAGTACTTC	CASSQSGRNEQYF	-	13	TRBV4-1	TRBJ2-7	TRBD2
TGTGCCAGCAGTCCGGGGACAGGGGTGTCCTACGAGCAGTACTTC	CASSPGTGVSYEQYF	-	15	TRBV6-5	TRBJ2-7	TRBD1
TGTGCCAGCAGCCAAGGGACAGGGGAGGAAAAACTGTTTTTT	CASSQGTGEEKLFF	-	14	TRBV4-2	TRBJ1-4	TRBD1
TGTGCCAGCAGCCAAGACTGGAGGCGTAGCCACCAAGAGACCCAGTACTTC	CASSQDWRRSHQETQYF	-	17	TRBV4-2	TRBJ2-5	-
TGTGCCAGCAGATTTGACAGGATTAGCTCCTACGAGCAGTACTTC	CASRFDRISSYEQYF	-	15	TRBV12-1	TRBJ2-7	-
TGTGCCAGCAGCTTAGGGGAGTTCGCGAACACCGGGGAGCTGTTTTTT	CASSLGEFANTGELFF	-	16	TRBV7-6	TRBJ2-2	-
TGTGCCAGCAGAGCGGTCCACTACGAGCAGTACTTC	CASRAVHYEQYF	few	12	TRBV2	TRBJ2-7	-
TGTTCCAGCAGCAGCGGCCCTTCTGAAGCTTTCTTT	CSSSSGPSEAFF	-	12	TRBV7-9	TRBJ1-1	-
TGTGCCAGCAGTGAAGCCCTACAGGGGGCAGATCAGCCCCAGCATTTT	CASSEALQGADQPQHF	-	16	TRBV6-1	TRBJ1-5	TRBD1
TGTGCCAGCAGCTCCCGGACTAGCGGGGGAGGCTTGAACACCGGGGAGCTGTTTTTT	CASSSRTSGGGLNTGELFF	-	19	TRBV13	TRBJ2-2	TRBD2
TGTGCCAGCTCACTCCCAGGGCTGGGAGGGGCCGAGCAGTACTTC	CASSLPGLGGAEQYF	-	15	TRBV18	TRBJ2-7	TRBD2
TGCGCCAGCAGCCCCGGGGGGGTTGGAGATACGCAGTATTTT	CASSPGGVGDTQYF	once	14	TRBV5-1	TRBJ2-3	TRBD2
TGCGCCAGCAGCTTGGTGCGGGGGACAGGGTCTAACTATGGCTACACCTTC	CASSLVRGTGSNYGYTF	-	17	TRBV5-1	TRBJ1-2	TRBD1
TGTGCCAGTAGTATCGGACAGGGGGCTCTAGGGGAGCAGCCCCAGCATTTT	CASSIGQGALGEQPQHF	-	17	TRBV19	TRBJ1-5	TRBD1
TGTGCCAGCTCACCAGCCTCGTTAGCGGCCGCCAGTGACATTCAGTACTTC	CASSPASLAAASDIQYF	-	17	TRBV18	TRBJ2-4	-
TGTGCCAGCAGTCCCAGGGCTAGGAATTCACCCCTCCACTTT	CASSPRARNSPLHF	-	14	TRBV27	TRBJ1-6	-
TGTGCCAGCAGTCACGACCTAGGCCAGAACACTGAAGCTTTCTTT	CASSHDLGQNTEAFF	-	15	TRBV9	TRBJ1-1	-
TGTGCCAGTAGCCCGACAGGGATCATGGCTGGCTACACCTTC	CASSPTGIMAGYTF	-	14	TRBV19	TRBJ1-2	TRBD1
TGTGCCAGCATGATACAGATGAACACTGAAGCTTTCTTT	CASMIQMNTEAFF	few	13	TRBV6-1	TRBJ1-1	-
TGTGCCAGCAGCCGGGACTTCACAGATACGCAGTATTTT	CASSRDFTDTQYF	-	13	TRBV11-2	TRBJ2-3	-
TGTGCCGTACAGGGGAGGTCAACTAATGAAAAACTGTTTTTT	CAVQGRSTNEKLFF	-	14	TRBV19	TRBJ1-4	TRBD1
TGTGCCAGCTCTAGCCTGGCGTATCAGCCCCAGCATTTT	CASSSLAYQPQHF	-	13	TRBV19	TRBJ1-5	-
TGTGCCAGCAGCTCGGGCTGGGGGCGACCTAATGAAAAACTGTTTTTT	CASSSGWGRPNEKLFF	few	16	TRBV5-5	TRBJ1-4	-
TGCGCCAGCAGCCAAGTAACGGGAATGAGCTCTGGAAACACCATATATTTT	CASSQVTGMSSGNTIYF	-	17	TRBV4-1	TRBJ1-3	-
TGTGCCAGTAGTACGCGGACAGGGAGGGGAAGCTCACCCCTCCACTTT	CASSTRTGRGSSPLHF	once	16	TRBV19	TRBJ1-6	TRBD1
TGTGCCAGCCGCGTGGAGGGGGCCCGACAAGAGACCCAGTACTTC	CASRVEGARQETQYF	-	15	TRBV2	TRBJ2-5	-
TGCAGTGCTAGACTAGACCGGCAGTACTTC	CSARLDRQYF	-	10	TRBV20-1	TRBJ2-7	-
TGCGCCAGCAGCCTCCTCGGACAGGGCTACGAGCAGTACTTC	CASSLLGQGYEQYF	-	14	TRBV5-1	TRBJ2-7	TRBD1
TGTGCCAGCAGCTTAGCTTTAGGGGTGGTTGGACAGAGCGGCTATGGCTACACCTTC	CASSLALGVVGQSGYGYTF	-	19	TRBV7-9	TRBJ1-2	-
TGTGCCAGCAGTGAAGCCCTTCCCGGCCGGGACAGGGCCTACGAGCAGTACTTC	CASSEALPGRDRAYEQYF	-	18	TRBV25-1	TRBJ2-7	TRBD1
TGTGCCAGCAGCTCCCAGGGGGGACAGGGGGCTTCTGCATACAATGAGCAGTTCTTC	CASSSQGGQGASAYNEQFF	once	19	TRBV7-3	TRBJ2-1	TRBD1
TGTGCCAGTAGTATCACAGGGGTTTCACCCCTCCACTTT	CASSITGVSPLHF	-	13	TRBV19	TRBJ1-6	TRBD1
TGTGCCAGCAGCGCCCTCGGGGGGCCAGATACGCAGTATTTT	CASSALGGPDTQYF	-	14	TRBV9	TRBJ2-3	-
TGTGCCAGCAGTTACTCCTATAGCAATCAGCCCCAGCATTTT	CASSYSYSNQPQHF	-	14	TRBV6-5	TRBJ1-5	-
TGTGCCAGCAGTGAATCCTTCGAGGGTCCGGACACTGAAGCTTTCTTT	CASSESFEGPDTEAFF	once	16	TRBV6-1	TRBJ1-1	-
TGTGCCAGCAGCTTGGCCGGGACTGCCTCCTACAATGAGCAGTTCTTC	CASSLAGTASYNEQFF	once	16	TRBV5-6	TRBJ2-1	-
TGCGCCAGCAGCCAAGAGGCAGGCCTCTCTGGGGCCAACGTCCTGACTTTC	CASSQEAGLSGANVLTF	large	17	TRBV4-3	TRBJ2-6	-
TGTGCCAGCAGCTTGGGAACAGTCCTAGCCAAAAACATTCAGTACTTC	CASSLGTVLAKNIQYF	-	16	TRBV5-8	TRBJ2-4	-
TGTGCCAGCAGCTTAACCCAGGGGCCCCCGAGGACAGATACGCAGTATTTT	CASSLTQGPPRTDTQYF	-	17	TRBV5-8	TRBJ2-3	-
TGCGCCAGCAAGAAGAGGACTAGCGGGGGGACCCGCACGGTTACGCAGTATTTT	CASKKRTSGGTRTVTQYF	-	18	TRBV10-2	TRBJ2-3	TRBD2